These T cell receptor beta chains were read from a single sample in a study of shared clonotypes between healthy human individuals. Using immunoSEQ multiplex PCR, the repertoire was profiled, and TCRdb retains in-frame clones only, with some absent. The profile shows about 520,000 clones, more than 65% of them singletons. What was sequenced was PBMCs. Receptors originate from a woman in her thirties or forties in good health. Some clones in this sample may be carry-over from other donors' samples. CDR3s include the opening cysteine and the closing phenylalanine or tryptophan. Each record gives: D gene, V gene, J gene, CDR3 length, clone size, CDR3 protein, CDR3 DNA. The D gene is left open where the match is weak. Some rows have no size entry. The others give once, few or many, or a class for an expanded clone.

D: -
V: TRBV5-4
J: TRBJ2-1
length: 15
size: -
CDR3: CASSLYVGSYNEQFF
DNA: TGTGCCAGCAGCTTGTACGTGGGCTCCTACAATGAGCAGTTCTTC

D: -
V: TRBV5-4
J: TRBJ2-7
length: 15
size: -
CDR3: CASSPRQGSSYEQYF
DNA: TGTGCCAGCAGCCCCCGCCAGGGTAGCTCCTACGAGCAGTACTTC

D: -
V: TRBV2
J: TRBJ2-1
length: 15
size: -
CDR3: CASRQAGGSYNEQFF
DNA: TGTGCCAGCAGACAAGCGGGTGGTTCCTACAATGAGCAGTTCTTC

D: -
V: TRBV7-2
J: TRBJ2-1
length: 15
size: few
CDR3: CASSLDSSDRREQFF
DNA: TGTGCCAGCAGCTTAGATTCGAGCGACCGTAGAGAGCAGTTCTTC

D: TRBD1
V: TRBV18
J: TRBJ1-2
length: 15
size: -
CDR3: CASGPVTGELNGYTF
DNA: TGTGCCAGCGGACCCGTGACAGGGGAGTTGAATGGCTACACCTTC

D: -
V: TRBV30
J: TRBJ2-2
length: 14
size: many
CDR3: CAWSRGYGTGELFF
DNA: TGTGCCTGGAGTAGGGGATATGGGACCGGGGAGCTGTTTTTT

D: TRBD1
V: TRBV4-2
J: TRBJ2-1
length: 15
size: -
CDR3: CASSQDYRGLDEQFF
DNA: TGTGCCAGCAGCCAAGACTACAGGGGGTTAGATGAGCAGTTCTTC

D: -
V: TRBV11-2
J: TRBJ2-2
length: 15
size: many
CDR3: CARLRPPVRAGELFF
DNA: TGTGCCAGACTTCGTCCTCCGGTTCGCGCCGGGGAGCTGTTTTTT

D: TRBD2
V: TRBV9
J: TRBJ2-3
length: 17
size: -
CDR3: CASSVDVLAGVTDTQYF
DNA: TGTGCCAGCAGCGTAGATGTCCTAGCGGGGGTCACAGATACGCAGTATTTT

D: -
V: TRBV28
J: TRBJ1-5
length: 15
size: -
CDR3: CASSPRLGSNQPQHF
DNA: TGTGCCAGCAGTCCACGTCTGGGCAGTAATCAGCCCCAGCATTTT

D: -
V: TRBV2
J: TRBJ2-5
length: 13
size: -
CDR3: CASSLELQETQYF
DNA: TGTGCCAGCAGCCTCGAACTCCAAGAGACCCAGTACTTC

D: -
V: TRBV5-4
J: TRBJ1-5
length: 19
size: -
CDR3: CASSFPWALCSNSNQPQHF
DNA: TGTGCCAGCAGCTTTCCCTGGGCCCTCTGTTCGAATAGCAATCAGCCCCAGCATTTT

D: -
V: TRBV11-2
J: TRBJ2-3
length: 13
size: -
CDR3: CASTNPSTDTQYF
DNA: TGTGCCAGCACCAACCCCAGCACAGATACGCAGTATTTT

D: -
V: TRBV4-1
J: TRBJ1-1
length: 15
size: -
CDR3: CASSRRTDMNTEAFF
DNA: TGCGCCAGCAGCCGGCGTACAGACATGAACACTGAAGCTTTCTTT

D: -
V: TRBV27
J: TRBJ2-1
length: 14
size: -
CDR3: CASSWEAAYNEQFF
DNA: TGTGCCAGCAGTTGGGAGGCCGCCTACAATGAGCAGTTCTTC

D: -
V: TRBV7-9
J: TRBJ2-2
length: 13
size: -
CDR3: CASSRTSTGELFF
DNA: TGTGCCAGCAGCCGTACTTCCACCGGGGAGCTGTTTTTT

D: TRBD1
V: TRBV5-1
J: TRBJ2-3
length: 15
size: once
CDR3: CASSVIPGGADTQYF
DNA: TGCGCCAGCAGCGTGATTCCAGGGGGCGCAGATACGCAGTATTTT

D: -
V: TRBV29-1
J: TRBJ2-7
length: 13
size: -
CDR3: CSVLVQCAGEQYF
DNA: TGCAGCGTTCTGGTGCAGTGTGCGGGCGAGCAGTACTTC

D: -
V: TRBV25-1
J: TRBJ2-5
length: 11
size: -
CDR3: CASSEGCTRYF
DNA: TGTGCCAGCAGTGAGGGATGTACCCGGTACTTC

D: -
V: TRBV5-4
J: TRBJ2-1
length: 14
size: -
CDR3: CASSLEGPYNEQFF
DNA: TGTGCCAGCAGCTTGGAGGGACCCTACAATGAGCAGTTCTTC

D: TRBD1
V: TRBV5-1
J: TRBJ1-1
length: 14
size: once
CDR3: CASSGGQANTEAFF
DNA: TGCGCCAGCAGCGGGGGACAGGCCAACACTGAAGCTTTCTTT

D: -
V: TRBV4-3
J: TRBJ1-1
length: 13
size: -
CDR3: CASSQRGENQAFF
DNA: TGCGCCAGCAGCCAACGCGGGGAGAATCAAGCTTTCTTT

D: -
V: TRBV10-3
J: TRBJ2-5
length: 17
size: few
CDR3: CAISEYLPGDIQETQYF
DNA: TGTGCCATCAGTGAGTACCTGCCAGGGGACATCCAAGAGACCCAGTACTTC

D: -
V: TRBV29-1
J: TRBJ1-2
length: 13
size: -
CDR3: CSASRPTNYGYTF
DNA: TGCAGCGCCTCTCGGCCCACCAACTATGGCTACACCTTC

D: -
V: TRBV15
J: TRBJ2-5
length: 14
size: -
CDR3: CATSRVASEETQYF
DNA: TGTGCCACCAGCAGAGTGGCCAGCGAAGAGACCCAGTACTTC

D: TRBD2
V: TRBV7-7
J: TRBJ2-1
length: 16
size: -
CDR3: CASSSRLAGGINEQFF
DNA: TGTGCTAGCAGTTCTAGACTAGCGGGAGGGATCAATGAGCAGTTCTTC

D: TRBD1
V: TRBV29-1
J: TRBJ2-4
length: 13
size: -
CDR3: CSVDQGAENIQYF
DNA: TGCAGCGTTGACCAGGGGGCGGAAAACATTCAGTACTTC

D: TRBD1
V: TRBV5-1
J: TRBJ2-7
length: 16
size: -
CDR3: CASSLVTQGSSYEQYF
DNA: TGCGCCAGCAGCCTGGTTACACAGGGGAGCTCCTACGAGCAGTACTTC

D: -
V: TRBV10-3
J: TRBJ2-3
length: 13
size: -
CDR3: CASKEGLADTQYF
DNA: TGTGCCTCGAAGGAGGGTTTGGCAGATACGCAGTATTTT

D: TRBD2
V: TRBV28
J: TRBJ2-3
length: 15
size: -
CDR3: CASSFGRARVDTQYF
DNA: TGTGCCAGCAGTTTCGGGAGGGCCAGAGTTGATACGCAGTATTTT

D: -
V: TRBV5-1
J: TRBJ2-2
length: 14
size: once
CDR3: CASSADREAGELFF
DNA: TGCGCCAGCAGCGCAGACAGGGAGGCCGGGGAGCTGTTTTTT

D: -
V: TRBV15
J: TRBJ2-1
length: 16
size: few
CDR3: CATSRAPGDAYNEQFF
DNA: TGTGCCACCAGCAGAGCCCCCGGCGACGCCTACAATGAGCAGTTCTTC

D: -
V: TRBV9
J: TRBJ2-7
length: 15
size: -
CDR3: CASSVGLASSYEQYF
DNA: TGTGCCAGCAGCGTAGGTCTAGCGAGCTCCTACGAGCAGTACTTC

D: -
V: TRBV14
J: TRBJ2-7
length: 13
size: -
CDR3: CASSQAAGYEQYF
DNA: TGTGCCAGCAGCCAAGCTGCAGGGTACGAGCAGTACTTC

D: -
V: TRBV21-1
J: TRBJ2-2
length: 16
size: -
CDR3: CASSRKGYGIPGELFF
DNA: TGTGCCAGCAGCAGAAAGGGTTACGGTATCCCCGGGGAGCTGTTTTTT

D: TRBD1
V: TRBV5-1
J: TRBJ1-4
length: 16
size: -
CDR3: CASSSPGQGVNEKLFF
DNA: TGCGCCAGCAGCTCACCCGGACAGGGCGTGAATGAAAAACTGTTTTTT

D: TRBD1
V: TRBV5-1
J: TRBJ1-1
length: 14
size: -
CDR3: CASSLRTGITEAFF
DNA: TGCGCCAGCAGCTTAAGGACAGGGATCACCGAAGCTTTCTTT

D: -
V: TRBV28
J: TRBJ1-1
length: 12
size: -
CDR3: CASINSGTEAFF
DNA: TGTGCCAGCATTAACTCGGGGACTGAAGCTTTCTTT

D: -
V: TRBV18
J: TRBJ2-5
length: 11
size: -
CDR3: CASSPEKTQYF
DNA: TGTGCCAGCTCCCCCGAAAAGACCCAGTACTTC

D: -
V: TRBV4-2
J: TRBJ1-5
length: 14
size: -
CDR3: CASSQDGGQGPQHF
DNA: TGTGCCAGCAGCCAAGATGGCGGGCAAGGGCCCCAGCATTTT

D: -
V: TRBV23-1
J: TRBJ1-2
length: 14
size: few
CDR3: CASSQSSREKGYTF
DNA: TGCGCCAGCAGTCAATCGTCCAGGGAGAAGGGCTACACCTTC

D: -
V: TRBV7-2
J: TRBJ2-7
length: 14
size: -
CDR3: CASSLSYSRYEQYF
DNA: TGTGCCAGCAGCTTATCGTATTCTCGCTACGAGCAGTACTTC

D: -
V: TRBV28
J: TRBJ2-2
length: 15
size: -
CDR3: CASRPGPTGTGELFF
DNA: TGTGCCAGCAGGCCTGGACCGACCGGCACCGGGGAGCTGTTTTTT

D: TRBD2
V: TRBV27
J: TRBJ2-7
length: 16
size: -
CDR3: CASSSGTSGRSYEQYF
DNA: TGTGCCAGCAGTTCTGGGACTAGCGGGCGCTCCTACGAGCAGTACTTC

D: -
V: TRBV18
J: TRBJ2-2
length: 13
size: -
CDR3: CASSRGFTGELFF
DNA: TGTGCCAGCTCACGGGGTTTCACCGGGGAGCTGTTTTTT

D: TRBD1
V: TRBV18
J: TRBJ1-1
length: 17
size: -
CDR3: CASSRVVPGQQNTEAFF
DNA: TGTGCCAGCTCACGCGTAGTACCGGGACAGCAGAACACTGAAGCTTTCTTT

D: TRBD1
V: TRBV5-1
J: TRBJ2-7
length: 14
size: -
CDR3: CASSLSGTGYEQYF
DNA: TGCGCCAGCAGCTTATCCGGGACAGGCTACGAGCAGTACTTC

D: -
V: TRBV29-1
J: TRBJ2-3
length: 12
size: -
CDR3: CSVETGTDTQYF
DNA: TGCAGCGTTGAAACAGGCACAGATACGCAGTATTTT

D: -
V: TRBV6-4
J: TRBJ1-2
length: 13
size: once
CDR3: CASSDRDGYGYTF
DNA: TGTGCCAGCAGTGACCGGGACGGCTATGGCTACACCTTC

D: -
V: TRBV5-1
J: TRBJ2-7
length: 14
size: once
CDR3: CASKERVDSYEQYF
DNA: TGCGCCAGTAAAGAGCGGGTAGACTCCTACGAGCAGTACTTC

D: TRBD1
V: TRBV19
J: TRBJ2-2
length: 16
size: -
CDR3: CASSMPPGQGAGELFF
DNA: TGTGCCAGTAGTATGCCGCCGGGACAGGGGGCCGGGGAGCTGTTTTTT

D: TRBD2
V: TRBV7-3
J: TRBJ2-5
length: 15
size: -
CDR3: CASSSMGGSPAAQYF
DNA: TGTGCCAGCAGCTCCATGGGAGGGAGCCCGGCGGCCCAGTACTTC

D: TRBD1
V: TRBV9
J: TRBJ2-1
length: 15
size: -
CDR3: CASSVDGQGANEQFF
DNA: TGTGCCAGCAGCGTAGATGGACAGGGGGCTAATGAGCAGTTCTTC

D: TRBD1
V: TRBV29-1
J: TRBJ1-2
length: 15
size: -
CDR3: CSVPGQGSEDYGYTF
DNA: TGCAGCGTCCCGGGACAGGGGTCAGAGGACTATGGCTACACCTTC